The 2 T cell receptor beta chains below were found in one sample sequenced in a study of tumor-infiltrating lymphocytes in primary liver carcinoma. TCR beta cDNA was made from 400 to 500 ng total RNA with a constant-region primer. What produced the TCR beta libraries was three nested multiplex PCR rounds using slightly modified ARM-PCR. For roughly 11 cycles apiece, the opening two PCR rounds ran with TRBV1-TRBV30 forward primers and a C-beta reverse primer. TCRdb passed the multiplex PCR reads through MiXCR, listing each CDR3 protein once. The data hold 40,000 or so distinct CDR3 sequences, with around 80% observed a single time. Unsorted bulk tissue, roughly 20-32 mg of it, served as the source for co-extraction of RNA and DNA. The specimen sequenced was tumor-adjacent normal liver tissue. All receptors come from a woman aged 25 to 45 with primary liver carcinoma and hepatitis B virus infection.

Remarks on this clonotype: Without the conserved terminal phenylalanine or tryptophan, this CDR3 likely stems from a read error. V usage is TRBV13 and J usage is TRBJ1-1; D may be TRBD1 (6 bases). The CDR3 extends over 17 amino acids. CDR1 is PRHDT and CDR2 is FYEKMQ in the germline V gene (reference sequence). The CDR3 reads CANSLGGFCIGGTEAFS. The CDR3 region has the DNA TGTGCCAACAGCTTAGGAGGGTTTTGTATAGGGGGCACTGAAGCTTTCTCT.

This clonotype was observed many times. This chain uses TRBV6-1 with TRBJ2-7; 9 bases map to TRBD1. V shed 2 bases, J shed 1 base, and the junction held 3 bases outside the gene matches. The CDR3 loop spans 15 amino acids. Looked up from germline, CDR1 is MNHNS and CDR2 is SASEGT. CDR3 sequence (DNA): TGTGCCAGCAGTGAATCCGGGACAGGGTCCTACGAGCAGTACTTC. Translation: CASSESGTGSYEQYF.